This TCR beta chain is drawn from a study of cytomegalovirus exposure and HLA in healthy donors. This CDR3 has 14 amino acids. Deletions cut 6 bases from V and 3 bases from J, with 15 bases between. Germline CDR1 and CDR2: MNHNS and SASEGT. PCR amplification relied on 60 Vbeta primers (plus 13 Jbeta primers). Clones were read by immunoSEQ multiplex PCR, and TCRdb kept only the in-frame ones, dropping some. The sample has over 85,000 clones; roughly 60% are singletons. The genes are TRBV6-1 and TRBJ2-7, with D possibly being TRBD1 (7 bases). This clonotype was sampled from a human donor in good health. Source material: PBMCs. CDR3 protein: CASSRGTDIYEQYF. The CDR3 region has the DNA TGTGCCAGCAGCCGCGGGACAGATATCTACGAGCAGTACTTC.